This T cell receptor (beta chain) was retrieved from a study of Graves' ophthalmopathy and Graves' hyperthyroidism. This CDR3 contains 14 residues. V was pared by 4 bases and J by 7 bases, with 9 bases of the junction left unmatched. Germline lookup yields CDR1 SEHNR and CDR2 FQNEAQ (reference sequence). Ineligible for inclusion were patients with other autoimmune diseases, uncontrolled infections, pregnancy or lactation. Clinical symptoms, serum thyroxine, TRAb, thyroid ultrasound and orbital computed tomography determined diagnosis. RNA served as the template for amplifying TCR beta CDR3 regions. HTBI primers were employed in first-round RT-PCR, then a second-round multiplex PCR followed. TCRdb re-analysed the multiplex PCR reads in MiXCR, keeping a single row per CDR3 protein. The repertoire holds almost 750,000 distinct CDR3 sequences, 40% seen once, with 44% in the top ten. This clonotype was detected ten times or more. Its antigen is currently unknown.

Study observations and caveats: Thyroid clonotypes that were expanded above 0.001 frequency mostly also appeared in blood. Ophthalmopathy progression cases were predicted by the model with 55% to 71% sensitivity and around 72% specificity.

The chain uses TRBV7-9 and TRBJ1-2; TRBD1 agrees at 7 bases. The TCR originated in an adult man with Graves' ophthalmopathy. The sequenced sample consisted of peripheral blood. CDR3 DNA sequence: TGTGCCAGCAGCTCCTTGACAGGGACGCTTGGCTACACCTTC. Translated: CASSSLTGTLGYTF.